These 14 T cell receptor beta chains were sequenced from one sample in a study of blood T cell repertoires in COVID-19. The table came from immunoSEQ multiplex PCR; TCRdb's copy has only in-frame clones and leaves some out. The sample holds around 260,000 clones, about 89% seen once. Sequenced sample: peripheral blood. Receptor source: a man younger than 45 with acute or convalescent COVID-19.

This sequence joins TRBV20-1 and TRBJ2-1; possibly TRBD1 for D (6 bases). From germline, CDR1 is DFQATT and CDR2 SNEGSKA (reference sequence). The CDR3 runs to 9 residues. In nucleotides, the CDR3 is TGCAGCCAGGGGCATGAGCAGTTCTTC. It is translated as CSQGHEQFF.

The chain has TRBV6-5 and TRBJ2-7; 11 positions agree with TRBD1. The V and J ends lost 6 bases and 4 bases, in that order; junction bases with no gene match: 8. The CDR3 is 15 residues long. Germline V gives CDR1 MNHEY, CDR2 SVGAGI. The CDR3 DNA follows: TGTGCCAGCAGACTAGGACAGGGGGCACAGTACGAGCAGTACTTC. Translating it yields CASRLGQGAQYEQYF.

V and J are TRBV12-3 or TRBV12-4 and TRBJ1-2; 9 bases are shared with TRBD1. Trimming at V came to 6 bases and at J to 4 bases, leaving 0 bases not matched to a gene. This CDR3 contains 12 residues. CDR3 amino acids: CASRTGGYGYTF. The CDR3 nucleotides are TGTGCCAGCAGGACAGGGGGCTATGGCTACACCTTC.

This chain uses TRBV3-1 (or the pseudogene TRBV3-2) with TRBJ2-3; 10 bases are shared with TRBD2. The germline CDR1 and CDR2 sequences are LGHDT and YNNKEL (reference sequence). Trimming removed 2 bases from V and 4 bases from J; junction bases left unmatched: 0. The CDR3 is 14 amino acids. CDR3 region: CASSQLAGADTQYF. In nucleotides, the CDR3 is TGTGCCAGCAGCCAACTAGCGGGAGCAGATACGCAGTATTTT.

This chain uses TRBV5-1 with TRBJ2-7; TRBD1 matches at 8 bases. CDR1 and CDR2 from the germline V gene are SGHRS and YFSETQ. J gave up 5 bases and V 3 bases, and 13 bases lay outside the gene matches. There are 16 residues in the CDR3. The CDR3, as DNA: TGCGCCAGCAGCTCCTCAGGACAGGGAGGAAGGAACGAGCAGTACTTC. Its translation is CASSSSGQGGRNEQYF.

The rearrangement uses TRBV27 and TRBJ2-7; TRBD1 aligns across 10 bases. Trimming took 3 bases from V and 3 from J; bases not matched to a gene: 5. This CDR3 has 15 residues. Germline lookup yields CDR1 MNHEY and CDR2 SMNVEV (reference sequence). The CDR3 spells CASSLGQGSYYEQYF. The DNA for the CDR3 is TGTGCCAGCAGTTTGGGACAGGGGTCGTACTACGAGCAGTACTTC.

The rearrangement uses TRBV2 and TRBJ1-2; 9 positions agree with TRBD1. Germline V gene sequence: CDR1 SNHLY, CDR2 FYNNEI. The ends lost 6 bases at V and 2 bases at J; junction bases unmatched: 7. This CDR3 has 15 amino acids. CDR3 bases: TGTGCCAGCAGCCAACAGGGGGCGATGAACTATGGCTACACCTTC. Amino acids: CASSQQGAMNYGYTF.

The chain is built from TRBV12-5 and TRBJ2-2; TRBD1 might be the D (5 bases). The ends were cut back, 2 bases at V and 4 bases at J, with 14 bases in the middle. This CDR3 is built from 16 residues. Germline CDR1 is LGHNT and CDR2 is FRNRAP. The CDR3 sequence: CASGLSGSLTTGELFF. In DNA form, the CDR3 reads TGTGCTAGTGGTTTGTCAGGGTCTCTGACCACCGGGGAGCTGTTTTTT.

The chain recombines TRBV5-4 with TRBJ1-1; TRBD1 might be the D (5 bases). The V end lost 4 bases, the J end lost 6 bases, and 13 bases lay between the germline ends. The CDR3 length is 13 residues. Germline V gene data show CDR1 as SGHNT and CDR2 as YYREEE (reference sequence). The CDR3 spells CASSPERGPEAFF. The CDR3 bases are TGTGCCAGCAGCCCTGAAAGGGGCCCTGAAGCTTTCTTT. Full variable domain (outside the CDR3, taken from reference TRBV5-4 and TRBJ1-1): ETGVTQSPTHLIKTRGQQVTLRCSSQSGHNTVSWYQQALGQGPQFIFQYYREEENGRGNFPPRFSGLQFPNYSSELNVNALELDDSALYLCASSPERGPEAFFGQGTRLTVV.

The CDR3 here is CASSEAGRVEQYF. For the CDR3, the DNA is TGTGCCAGCAGTGAAGCGGGGAGGGTCGAGCAGTACTTC. The chain recombines TRBV6-1 with TRBJ2-7, with 7 bases matching TRBD2. Losses at the gene ends were 0 bases for V and 6 bases for J; bases not matched to a gene: 2. The germline V gene encodes CDR1 MNHNS and CDR2 SASEGT. The CDR3 runs 13 residues.

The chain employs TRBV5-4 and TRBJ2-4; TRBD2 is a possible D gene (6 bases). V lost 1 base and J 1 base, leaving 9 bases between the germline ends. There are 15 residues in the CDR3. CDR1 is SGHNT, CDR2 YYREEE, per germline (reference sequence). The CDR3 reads CASSLWGRAKNIQYF. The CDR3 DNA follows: TGTGCCAGCAGCTTGTGGGGGAGGGCCAAAAACATTCAGTACTTC.

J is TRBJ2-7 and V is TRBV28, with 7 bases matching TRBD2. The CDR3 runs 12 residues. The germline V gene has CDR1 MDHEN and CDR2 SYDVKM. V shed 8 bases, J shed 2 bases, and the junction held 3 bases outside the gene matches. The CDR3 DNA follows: TGTGCCAGCGGGAGGGGACCCTACGAGCAGTACTTC. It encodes CASGRGPYEQYF.

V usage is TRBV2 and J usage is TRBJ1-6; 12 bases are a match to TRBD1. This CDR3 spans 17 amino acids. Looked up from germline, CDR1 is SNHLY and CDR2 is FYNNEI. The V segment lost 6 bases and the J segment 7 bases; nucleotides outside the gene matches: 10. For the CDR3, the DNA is TGTGCCAGCAGAACCACGGGACAGGGGGCTCGGAATTCACCCCTCCACTTT. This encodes CASRTTGQGARNSPLHF.

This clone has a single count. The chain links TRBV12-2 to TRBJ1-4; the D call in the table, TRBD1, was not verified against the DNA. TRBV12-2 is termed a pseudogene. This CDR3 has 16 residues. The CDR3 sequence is CASRLVTGGSGEKLFF. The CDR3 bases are TGTGCAAGTCGCTTAGTCACAGGGGGCAGTGGGGAAAAACTGTTTTTT.